These 13 T cell receptor beta chains came from one sample sequenced in a study of cytomegalovirus exposure and HLA in healthy donors. PCR involved 60 Vbeta and 13 Jbeta primers. Libraries were prepared by immunoSEQ multiplex PCR; TCRdb keeps only in-frame clonotypes and omits some of them. The repertoire holds roughly 150,000 clones, around 85% seen once, with 1% in the top ten. The sequencing input was PBMCs. These receptors came from a boy aged 2 to 10 in good health and CMV-seronegative.

The chain is built from TRBV27 and TRBJ2-1; possible D gene TRBD1, 6 bases. The CDR3 runs to 17 residues. V lost 2 bases, J lost 0 bases, and 14 bases lay in between. Germline V gene data show CDR1 as MNHEY and CDR2 as SMNVEV (reference sequence). The CDR3: CASSLRGHSSSYNEQFF. CDR3 in DNA: TGTGCCAGCAGTTTAAGGGGACACTCCAGCTCCTACAATGAGCAGTTCTTC.

This rearrangement joins TRBV5-6 to TRBJ2-5, with TRBD1 matching over 9 bases. The CDR3 is 17 amino acids. The germline gives CDR1 SGHDT, CDR2 YYEEEE. Trimming removed 0 bases from V and 5 bases from J; junction bases left unmatched: 11. The CDR3 region is CASSLVDRGVFVETQYF. As DNA, the CDR3 is TGTGCCAGCAGCTTGGTCGACAGGGGGGTTTTTGTGGAGACCCAGTACTTC.

The rearrangement joins TRBV2 to TRBJ2-5; 7 bases are shared with TRBD2. Germline CDR1 reads SNHLY; CDR2 reads FYNNEI. This CDR3 is built from 10 residues. V dropped 4 bases and J dropped 12; count of bases not matched to a gene: 2. Here the CDR3 DNA reads TGTGCCAGCAGTGGTCGGGGGGAGTACTTC. It codes for CASSGRGEYF.

V usage is TRBV18 and J usage is TRBJ2-3; 7 positions match TRBD1. The CDR3 loop spans 16 amino acids. The V gene's germline CDR1 is KGHSH and CDR2 LQKENI. J was trimmed by 6 bases and V by 3 bases; bases with no gene match: 12. This CDR3 reads CASSPRDRVISDTQYF. For the CDR3, the DNA is TGTGCCAGCTCACCGCGCGACAGGGTGATATCGGATACGCAGTATTTT.

This rearrangement joins TRBV27 to TRBJ1-5; D gene uncertain. CDR3 length: 17 residues. CDR1 and CDR2 (germline): MNHEY, SMNVEV (reference sequence). Trimming left V 5 bases short and J 0 bases short, with 17 bases between. This CDR3 reads CASSPLAGPYSNQPQHF. CDR3 in DNA: TGTGCCAGCAGTCCCCTAGCGGGTCCTTATAGCAATCAGCCCCAGCATTTT.

This clone was recorded only once. The V and J genes are TRBV16 and TRBJ1-2; TRBD1 agrees at 9 bases. Germline CDR1 reads KGHSY; CDR2 reads FQNENV. The CDR3 has 16 residues. The J segment lost 7 bases and the V segment lost 0 bases, leaving 9 bases of the junction unmatched. The CDR3 DNA is TGTGCCAGCAGCCAATCGATGGGGACAGGGACTACTGGCTACACCTTC. Translation gives CASSQSMGTGTTGYTF.

The chain joins TRBV9 to TRBJ2-6; 9 bases match TRBD1. The germline V gene has CDR1 SGDLS and CDR2 YYNGEE. This CDR3 contains 15 residues. V lost 6 bases, J lost 0 bases, and 1 base stayed unmatched. This CDR3 reads CASTTGGSGANVLTF. CDR3 DNA: TGTGCCAGCACGACAGGGGGCTCTGGGGCCAACGTCCTGACTTTC.

This chain connects TRBV5-4 to TRBJ2-3; TRBD2 matches at 9 bases. The CDR3 is made up of 16 amino acids. Germline V lookup: CDR1 SGHNT, CDR2 YYREEE (reference sequence). Trimming cost V 2 bases and J 2 bases; bases outside gene matches: 6. The CDR3 coding sequence is TGTGCCAGCAGCTTCTACGAGCGGGGGGACACAGATACGCAGTATTTT. Its protein is CASSFYERGDTDTQYF.

V gene TRBV7-9 combines with J gene TRBJ2-1; TRBD1 matches at 9 bases. V lost 3 bases, J lost 0 bases, and 12 bases stayed unmatched. CDR1 and CDR2 from the germline V gene are SEHNR and FQNEAQ (reference sequence). CDR3 size: 19 residues. The CDR3 loop reads CASSFGTGPPVSSYNEQFF. The CDR3 region has the DNA TGTGCCAGCAGCTTCGGGACAGGGCCTCCAGTTAGCTCCTACAATGAGCAGTTCTTC.

This clone came up once. At one of its ends the junction is not consistent with the germline gene, which may arise from a read error. The CDR3: CASSLLTPINSVAGEWGPF. CDR3 in DNA: TGTGCCAGCAGCTTACTTACGCCGATTAACTCCGTTGCGGGGGAGTGGGGCCCTTTT. The chain carries TRBV7-9 and TRBJ1-1; TRBD1 might be the D (5 bases). The CDR3 sequence is 19 residues long. Germline lookup yields CDR1 SEHNR and CDR2 FQNEAQ (reference sequence).

The J gene is TRBJ2-1, the V gene TRBV7-9; 7 bases align to TRBD2. The junction had 13 bases not matched to a gene; V was cut back by 4 bases and J by 4 bases. Germline V gene lookup returns CDR1 SEHNR and CDR2 FQNEAQ (reference sequence). The CDR3 has 17 residues. In DNA form, the CDR3 reads TGTGCCAGCAGCTCTCTCAGTGGAGGGAGGGCGTACAATGAGCAGTTCTTC. Amino acids: CASSSLSGGRAYNEQFF.

The rearrangement links TRBV4-1 to TRBJ2-1; 8 bases map to TRBD2. CDR3 length: 15 amino acids. The J segment lost 5 bases and the V segment lost 3 bases, leaving 6 bases of the junction unmatched. CDR1 is MGHRA, CDR2 YSYEKL, per germline. The CDR3 here is CASSQQGLVNNEQFF. DNA for the CDR3: TGCGCCAGCAGCCAGCAGGGACTAGTGAACAATGAGCAGTTCTTC.

This chain connects TRBV7-3 to TRBJ2-7, with D tentatively TRBD2 (6 bases). The V gene lost 1 base and the J gene lost 4 bases, with 20 bases spanning the gap. CDR1 is SGHTA and CDR2 is FQGTGA in the germline V gene. This CDR3 comprises 17 residues. CDR3 nucleotide sequence: TGTGCCAGCAGCTTAAGGTGGGAAAAGGGGACTTTTTACGAGCAGTACTTC. It is translated as CASSLRWEKGTFYEQYF. The variable domain in full, with the rest retrieved from reference TRBV7-3 and TRBJ2-7, is GAGVSQTPSNKVTEKGKYVELRCDPISGHTALYWYRQSLGQGPEFLIYFQGTGAADDSGLPNDRFFAVRPEGSVSTLKIQRTERGDSAVYLCASSLRWEKGTFYEQYFGPGTRLTVT.